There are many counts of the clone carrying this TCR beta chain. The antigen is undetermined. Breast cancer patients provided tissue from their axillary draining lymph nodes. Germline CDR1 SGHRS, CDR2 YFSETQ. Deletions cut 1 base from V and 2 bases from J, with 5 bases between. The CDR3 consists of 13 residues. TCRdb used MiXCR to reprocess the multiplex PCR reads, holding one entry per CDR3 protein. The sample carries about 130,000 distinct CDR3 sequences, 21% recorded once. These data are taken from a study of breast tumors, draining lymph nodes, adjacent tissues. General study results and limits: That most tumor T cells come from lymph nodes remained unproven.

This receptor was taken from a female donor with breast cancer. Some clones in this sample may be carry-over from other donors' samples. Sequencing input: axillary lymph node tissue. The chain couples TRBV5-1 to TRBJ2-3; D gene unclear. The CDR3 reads CASSLTNTDTQYF. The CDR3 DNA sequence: TGCGCCAGCAGCTTGACTAACACAGATACGCAGTATTTT.